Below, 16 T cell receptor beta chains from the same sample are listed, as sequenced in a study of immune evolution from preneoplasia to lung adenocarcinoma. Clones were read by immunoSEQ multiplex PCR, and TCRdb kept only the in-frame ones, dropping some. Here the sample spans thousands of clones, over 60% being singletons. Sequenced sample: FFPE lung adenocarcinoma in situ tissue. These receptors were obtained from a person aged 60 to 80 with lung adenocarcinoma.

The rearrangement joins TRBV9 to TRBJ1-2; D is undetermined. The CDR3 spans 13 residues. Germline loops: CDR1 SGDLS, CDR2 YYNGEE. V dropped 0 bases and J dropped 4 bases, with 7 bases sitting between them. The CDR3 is CASSVALGYGYTF. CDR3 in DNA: TGTGCCAGCAGCGTAGCTTTGGGCTATGGCTACACCTTC.

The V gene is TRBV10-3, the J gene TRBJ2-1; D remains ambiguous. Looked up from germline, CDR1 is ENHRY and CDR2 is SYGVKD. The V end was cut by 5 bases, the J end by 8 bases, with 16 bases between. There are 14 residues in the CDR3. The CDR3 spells CAISHNTSRDEQFF. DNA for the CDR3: TGTGCCATCAGTCATAATACCTCTAGGGATGAGCAGTTCTTC.

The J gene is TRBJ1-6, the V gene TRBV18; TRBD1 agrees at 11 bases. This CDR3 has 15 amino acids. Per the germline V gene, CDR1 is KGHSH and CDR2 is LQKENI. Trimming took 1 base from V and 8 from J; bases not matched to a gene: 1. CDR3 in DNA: TGTGCCAGCTCACCACAGGGACAGGGGGATTCACCCCTCCACTTT. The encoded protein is CASSPQGQGDSPLHF.

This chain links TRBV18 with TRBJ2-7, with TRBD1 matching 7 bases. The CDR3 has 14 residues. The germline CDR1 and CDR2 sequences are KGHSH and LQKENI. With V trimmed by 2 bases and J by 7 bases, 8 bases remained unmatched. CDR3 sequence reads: CASSPGTAQYEQYF. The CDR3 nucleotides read TGTGCCAGCTCACCAGGGACAGCCCAGTATGAGCAGTACTTC.

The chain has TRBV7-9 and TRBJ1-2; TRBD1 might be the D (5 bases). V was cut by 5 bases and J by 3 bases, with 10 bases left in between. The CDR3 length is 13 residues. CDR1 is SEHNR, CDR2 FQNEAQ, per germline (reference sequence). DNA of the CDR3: TGTGCCAGCAGCACCCAGACAGACTATGGCTACACCTTC. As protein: CASSTQTDYGYTF.

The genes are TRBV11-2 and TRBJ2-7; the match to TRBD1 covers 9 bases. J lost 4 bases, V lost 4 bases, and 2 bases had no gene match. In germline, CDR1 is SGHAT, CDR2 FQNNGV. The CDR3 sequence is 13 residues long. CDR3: CASSWGQGYEQYF. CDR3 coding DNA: TGTGCCAGCAGCTGGGGACAGGGTTACGAGCAGTACTTC.

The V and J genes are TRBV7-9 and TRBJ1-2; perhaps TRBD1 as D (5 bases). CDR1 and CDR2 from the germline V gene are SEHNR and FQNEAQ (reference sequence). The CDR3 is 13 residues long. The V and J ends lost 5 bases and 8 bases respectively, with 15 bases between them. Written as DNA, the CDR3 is TGTGCCAGCAGCATCCAGACAGAGTACGGCTACACCTTC. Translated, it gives CASSIQTEYGYTF.

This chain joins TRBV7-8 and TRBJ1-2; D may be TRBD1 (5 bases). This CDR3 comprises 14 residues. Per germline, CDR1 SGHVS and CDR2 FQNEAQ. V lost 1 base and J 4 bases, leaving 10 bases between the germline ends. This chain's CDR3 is CASSLVGVPYGYTF. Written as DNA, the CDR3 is TGTGCCAGCAGCTTAGTAGGGGTTCCCTATGGCTACACCTTC.

Here the CDR3 reads CASSDQTLFTDTQYF. CDR3 bases: TGTGCCAGCAGTGATCAGACTTTATTCACAGATACGCAGTATTTT. The chain employs TRBV2 and TRBJ2-3; D is ambiguous. Per the germline V gene, CDR1 is SNHLY and CDR2 is FYNNEI. The V end was cut by 3 bases, the J end by 2 bases, with 12 bases between. The CDR3 spans 15 residues.

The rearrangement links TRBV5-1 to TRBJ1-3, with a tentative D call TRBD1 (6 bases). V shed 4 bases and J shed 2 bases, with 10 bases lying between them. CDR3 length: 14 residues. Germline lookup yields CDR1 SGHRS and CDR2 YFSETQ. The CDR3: CASSTQGPGNTIYF. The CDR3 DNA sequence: TGCGCCAGCAGCACCCAGGGGCCTGGAAACACCATATATTTT.

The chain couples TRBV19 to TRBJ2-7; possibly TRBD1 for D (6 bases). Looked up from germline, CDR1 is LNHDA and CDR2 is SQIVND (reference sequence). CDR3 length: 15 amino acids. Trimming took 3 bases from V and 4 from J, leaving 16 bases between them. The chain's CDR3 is CASSISNRARYEQYF. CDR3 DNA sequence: TGTGCCAGTAGTATCTCGAACAGGGCACGATACGAGCAGTACTTC.

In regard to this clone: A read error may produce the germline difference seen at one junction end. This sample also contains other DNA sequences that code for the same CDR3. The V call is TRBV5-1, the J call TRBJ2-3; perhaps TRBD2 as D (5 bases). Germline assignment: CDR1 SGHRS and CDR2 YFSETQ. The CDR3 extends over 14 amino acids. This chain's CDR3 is CASSLVGSADTQYF. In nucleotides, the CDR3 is TGTGCCAGCAGCTTGGTAGGGAGCGCAGATACGCAGTATTTT.

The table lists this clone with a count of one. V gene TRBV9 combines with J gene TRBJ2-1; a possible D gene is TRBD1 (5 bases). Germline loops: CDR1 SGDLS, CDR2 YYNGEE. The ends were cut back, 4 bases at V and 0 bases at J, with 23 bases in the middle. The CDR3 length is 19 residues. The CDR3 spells CASSPTPMTGQSSYNEQFF. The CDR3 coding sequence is TGTGCCAGCAGCCCAACCCCTATGACCGGACAAAGCTCCTACAATGAGCAGTTCTTC.

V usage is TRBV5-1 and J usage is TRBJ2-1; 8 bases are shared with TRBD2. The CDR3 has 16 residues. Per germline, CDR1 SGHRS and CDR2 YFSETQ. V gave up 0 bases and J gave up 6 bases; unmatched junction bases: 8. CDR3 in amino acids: CASSLAPGLGSNEQFF. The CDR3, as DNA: TGCGCCAGCAGCTTGGCCCCGGGACTAGGATCCAATGAGCAGTTCTTC.

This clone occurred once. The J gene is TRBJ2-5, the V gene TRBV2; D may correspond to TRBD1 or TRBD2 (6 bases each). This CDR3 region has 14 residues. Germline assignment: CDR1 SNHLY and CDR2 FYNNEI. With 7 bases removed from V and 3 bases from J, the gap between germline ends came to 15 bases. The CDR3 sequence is CASTVQGGEETQYF. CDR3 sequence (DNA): TGTGCCAGCACCGTACAGGGAGGTGAAGAGACCCAGTACTTC.

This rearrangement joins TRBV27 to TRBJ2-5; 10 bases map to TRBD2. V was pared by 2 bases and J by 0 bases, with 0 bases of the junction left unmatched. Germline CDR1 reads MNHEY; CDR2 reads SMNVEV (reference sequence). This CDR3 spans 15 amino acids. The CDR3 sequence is CASSLLAGDQETQYF. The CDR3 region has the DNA TGTGCCAGCAGTTTACTAGCGGGGGACCAAGAGACCCAGTACTTC.